What follows is one T cell receptor beta chain and its context. Its antigen remains unidentified. RNA was extracted with the RNeasy kit, and a quantity of 0.5 to 1 ug was reverse transcribed using random hexamers. TCRdb independently ran MiXCR on the immunoSEQ multiplex PCR reads; one entry per CDR3 protein. The profile shows about 150,000 distinct CDR3 sequences, 90% to 96% of them singletons. Germline V gene lookup returns CDR1 SGDLS and CDR2 YYNGEE. Trimming removed 4 bases from V and 8 bases from J; junction bases left unmatched: 13. The length of the CDR3 is 15 residues. This entry is derived from a study of CD8 T cells in Susac syndrome. TEMRA cells underwent FACS enrichment and CD8+ and CD4+ T cells underwent negative isolation. Study findings and constraints: The CD4+ T cell repertoires of Susac syndrome were found to show no clonal expansion.

Sequencing was carried out using CD4+ T cells from PBMCs. This receptor was identified in a human donor with Susac syndrome. The chain carries TRBV9 and TRBJ1-1, with 8 nucleotides matching TRBD1. The CDR3 spells CASSPTTGEVSEAFF. As DNA, the CDR3 is TGTGCCAGCAGCCCTACGACAGGGGAGGTGTCGGAAGCTTTCTTT.